The present T cell receptor beta chain was sequenced within a study of blood T cells in healthy people across ages. Aged about 6 to 100, donors were systemically healthy Caucasians from Russia. Alongside a J-beta primer mix, a sample-barcoded 5' primer served in a second PCR lasting about 7 to 12 cycles. A tag from a template-switch adaptor with 12 random nucleotides marked each cDNA molecule. From the 5' RACE reads, TCRdb called clonotypes with MiXCR, one entry per CDR3 protein. The table includes about 1.8 million distinct CDR3 sequences, 49% detected once. The CDR3 contains 14 residues. V was shortened by 7 bases and J by 0 bases, with 13 bases between the two germline ends. Germline CDR1 is MNHEY and CDR2 is SVGAGI. To note about this clonotype: No antigen is known for it.

The study, taken as a whole, reports: Getting older went along with TCR beta diversity per million T cells dropping roughly linearly. Naive T cell percentage strongly correlated with TCR beta diversity.

This receptor was identified in a woman aged 40 to 50 in good health. The rearrangement uses TRBV6-5 and TRBJ2-7; D is perhaps TRBD1 or TRBD2 (5 bases each). Sample: blood. CDR3 sequence (DNA): TGTGCCAGCACCTCCGGGACGAGCTCCTACGAGCAGTACTTC. Its protein product is CASTSGTSSYEQYF.